Presented here are 30 T cell receptor beta chains from one specimen sequenced in a study of cytomegalovirus exposure and HLA in healthy donors. PCR employed 60 Vbeta and 13 Jbeta primers. Assay used: immunoSEQ multiplex PCR; TCRdb lists only in-frame clones, some missing. The sample carries about 130,000 clones, approximately 61% recorded once. The sample consisted of PBMCs. The receptors originated from a human donor in good health.

The sample holds a few counts of this clone. The chain combines TRBV25-1 with TRBJ2-2, with 10 bases lining up with TRBD1. V lost 4 bases, J lost 7 bases, and 6 bases stayed unmatched. This CDR3 contains 15 residues. The germline CDR1 and CDR2 sequences are MGHDK and SYGVNS. CDR3 bases: TGTGCCAGCAGTGCCGACAGGGGGCTGGACGGGGAGCTGTTTTTT. It codes for CASSADRGLDGELFF.

The chain carries TRBV7-3 and TRBJ2-5; D is undetermined. Trimming cost V 1 base and J 1 base, with 7 bases left between them. Germline loops: CDR1 SGHTA, CDR2 FQGTGA. CDR3 length: 14 residues. The CDR3 spells CASSLMPGQETQYF. CDR3 in DNA: TGTGCCAGCAGCTTAATGCCGGGCCAAGAGACCCAGTACTTC.

The chain is built from TRBV19 and TRBJ1-1; TRBD1 matches 8 bases. J gave up 6 bases and V 5 bases, and 11 bases lay outside the gene matches. The CDR3 is made up of 15 amino acids. Germline loops: CDR1 LNHDA, CDR2 SQIVND (reference sequence). CDR3 loop: CASSVYGQGSSEAFF. As DNA, the CDR3 is TGTGCCAGTAGTGTCTACGGACAGGGTAGCTCTGAAGCTTTCTTT.

CDR3 nucleotide sequence: TGTGCCAGCCGGACGGGTGTAGCGGGAGGACGGGAGACCCAGTACTTC. It translates to CASRTGVAGGRETQYF. This chain connects TRBV5-4 to TRBJ2-5; TRBD2 aligns across 10 bases. The CDR3 is 16 residues long. CDR1 is SGHNT, CDR2 YYREEE, per germline (reference sequence). V lost 7 bases to trimming and J lost 5 bases; unmatched junction nucleotides: 14.

This sequence joins TRBV5-4 and TRBJ2-7, with 14 positions matching TRBD2. Germline V gene lookup returns CDR1 SGHNT and CDR2 YYREEE (reference sequence). After removal of 4 bases from V and 5 bases from J, the junction contained 8 bases not matched to a gene. The length of the CDR3 is 16 residues. In DNA form, the CDR3 reads TGTGCCAGCAGCCAGGGACTAGCGGGAGAATCCGACGAGCAGTACTTC. Its protein is CASSQGLAGESDEQYF.

The V call is TRBV19, the J call TRBJ2-2; tentative D call: TRBD1 (6 bases). Germline-derived CDR1 and CDR2 are LNHDA and SQIVND (reference sequence). The V end was cut by 0 bases, the J end by 7 bases, with 12 bases between. CDR3 length: 15 amino acids. This CDR3 reads CASSIDTGSNGELFF. For the CDR3, the DNA is TGTGCCAGTAGTATAGATACAGGGAGTAACGGGGAGCTGTTTTTT.

The CDR3, as DNA: TGCGCCAGCAGCCGACTAGCCGAGGGGAGCACAGATACGCAGTATTTT. It codes for CASSRLAEGSTDTQYF. The rearrangement joins TRBV4-1 to TRBJ2-3, with 7 nucleotides matching TRBD2. CDR1 MGHRA and CDR2 YSYEKL come from the germline V gene. With 4 bases clipped from V and 0 bases from J, the junction kept 7 bases outside the gene matches. The CDR3 is 16 amino acids.

This clone was found once. This sequence joins TRBV18 and TRBJ2-5; possible D gene TRBD2, 5 bases. The CDR3 spans 14 residues. Trimming cost V 1 base and J 0 bases, with 6 bases left between them. Germline V gene sequence: CDR1 KGHSH, CDR2 LQKENI. The CDR3 sequence is CASSPRGNQETQYF. In nucleotides, the CDR3 is TGTGCCAGCTCACCACGAGGGAACCAAGAGACCCAGTACTTC.

This chain uses TRBV7-9 with TRBJ1-1; 9 nucleotides match TRBD1. V shed 3 bases and J 3 bases; nucleotides not matched to a gene: 5. CDR1 and CDR2 (germline): SEHNR, FQNEAQ (reference sequence). The CDR3 is 15 amino acids. As DNA, the CDR3 is TGTGCCAGCAGCTTCGAGACAGGGGGGTACACTGAAGCTTTCTTT. This gives the protein CASSFETGGYTEAFF.

The J gene is TRBJ2-7, the V gene TRBV10-3; 11 bases agree with TRBD2. The trim removed 4 bases at V and 5 bases at J, leaving 7 bases unmatched. CDR3 size: 15 residues. Per the germline V gene, CDR1 is ENHRY and CDR2 is SYGVKD. CDR3 nucleotides: TGTGCCATCAGTGGCCCCACGACTAGCGGGGACGAGCAGTACTTC. Its translation is CAISGPTTSGDEQYF.

The chain recombines TRBV4-1 with TRBJ2-1; possibly TRBD2 for D (6 bases). Deletions cut 2 bases from V and 2 bases from J, with 13 bases between. The CDR3 runs to 16 residues. Per the germline V gene, CDR1 is MGHRA and CDR2 is YSYEKL. The CDR3 reads CASSQPGLTTYNEQFF. In DNA form, the CDR3 reads TGCGCCAGCAGCCAACCGGGACTTACAACCTACAATGAGCAGTTCTTC.

This chain connects TRBV19 to TRBJ1-2; 10 bases agree with TRBD1. V lost 11 bases and J lost 4; bases outside the gene matches: 4. Germline assignment: CDR1 LNHDA and CDR2 SQIVND (reference sequence). There are 12 residues in the CDR3. The CDR3 sequence is CAGRDRGYGYTF. The CDR3, as DNA: TGTGCCGGGAGGGACAGGGGCTATGGCTACACCTTC.

The chain employs TRBV5-1 and TRBJ2-3; 7 bases are shared with TRBD2. V was pared by 2 bases and J by 1 base, with 4 bases of the junction left unmatched. This CDR3 comprises 15 residues. CDR1 is SGHRS and CDR2 is YFSETQ in the germline V gene. The CDR3: CASSLQAGGTDTQYF. The DNA for the CDR3 is TGCGCCAGCAGCTTACAGGCGGGGGGCACAGATACGCAGTATTTT.

This clone came up once. The CDR3 coding sequence is TGTGCCAGCAGCGAAACTCACGTACGCTCTGGCTACACCTTC. It is translated as CASSETHVRSGYTF. The chain uses TRBV11-2 and TRBJ1-2; D is unresolved. Germline assignment: CDR1 SGHAT and CDR2 FQNNGV. V was trimmed by 5 bases and J by 7 bases, leaving 17 bases between them. CDR3 length: 14 residues. The full variable domain, with the rest looked up from reference TRBV11-2 and TRBJ1-2, is EAGVAQSPRYKIIEKRQSVAFWCNPISGHATLYWYQQILGQGPKLLIQFQNNGVVDDSQLPKDRFSAERLKGVDSTLKIQPAKLEDSAVYLCASSETHVRSGYTFGSGTRLTVV.

This clone was seen a single time. The chain links TRBV7-9 to TRBJ2-3; the D gene is possibly TRBD2 (6 bases). The CDR3 sequence is 14 residues long. The germline V gene encodes CDR1 SEHNR and CDR2 FQNEAQ (reference sequence). V lost 5 bases and J lost 4, with 13 bases in between. The CDR3 coding sequence is TGTGCCAGCAGCCCGACTAGTTGGGCAGATACGCAGTATTTT. Its protein is CASSPTSWADTQYF.

The chain combines TRBV6-5 with TRBJ2-4, with TRBD1 matching 7 bases. Germline V lookup: CDR1 MNHEY, CDR2 SVGAGI. V lost 7 bases, J lost 5 bases, and 8 bases stayed unmatched. The CDR3 spans 14 residues. The CDR3 nucleotides are TGTGCCAGCACCATGACAGGGCCTGAAAACATTCAGTACTTC. It is translated as CASTMTGPENIQYF.

The chain employs TRBV18 and TRBJ2-1, with 8 positions matching TRBD1. The CDR3 is made up of 16 amino acids. After removal of 6 bases from V and 5 bases from J, the junction contained 12 bases not matched to a gene. Germline CDR1 reads KGHSH; CDR2 reads LQKENI. CDR3 DNA: TGTGCCAGCTCCCCAGGGACAGGCGGAACCAACAATGAGCAGTTCTTC. Its translation is CASSPGTGGTNNEQFF.

CDR3 bases: TGTGCCAGCAGCCCGGGACAGGGGGGTTACTTC. This encodes CASSPGQGGYF. The rearrangement uses TRBV5-5 and TRBJ2-5; TRBD1 aligns across 11 bases. After removal of 4 bases from V and 14 bases from J, the junction contained 4 bases not matched to a gene. CDR3 size: 11 residues. Germline V gene sequence: CDR1 SGHKS, CDR2 YYEKEE (reference sequence).

V gene TRBV19 combines with J gene TRBJ1-3; a weak D match, TRBD1 (6 bases). V was clipped by 5 bases and J by 2 bases, with 7 bases between them. CDR1 and CDR2 from the germline V gene are LNHDA and SQIVND (reference sequence). CDR3 length equals 13 residues. CDR3 amino acids: CASSGQPGNTIYF. CDR3 nucleotides: TGTGCCAGTAGTGGACAGCCTGGAAACACCATATATTTT. Using reference TRBV19 and TRBJ1-3 for the parts outside the CDR3, the full variable domain is DGGITQSPKYLFRKEGQNVTLSCEQNLNHDAMYWYRQDPGQGLRLIYYSQIVNDFQKGDIAEGYSVSREKKESFPLTVTSAQKNPTAFYLCASSGQPGNTIYFGEGSWLTVV.

This chain connects TRBV7-2 to TRBJ2-3; 11 bases line up with TRBD2. This CDR3 spans 14 amino acids. V shed 3 bases, J shed 5 bases, and the junction held 1 base outside the gene matches. CDR1 SGHTA and CDR2 FQGNSA come from the germline V gene. CDR3 DNA: TGTGCCAGCAGCTTCCTAGCGGGAGGAGATACGCAGTATTTT. It specifies CASSFLAGGDTQYF.

The J gene is TRBJ2-1, the V gene TRBV6-6; 7 nucleotides agree with TRBD2. Germline assignment: CDR1 MNHNY and CDR2 SVGAGI (reference sequence). The CDR3 extends over 12 amino acids. Losses at the gene ends were 6 bases for V and 8 bases for J; bases not matched to a gene: 4. This chain's CDR3 is CASRREGDEQFF. The DNA of the CDR3 is TGTGCCAGCAGAAGGGAGGGAGATGAGCAGTTCTTC.

V usage is TRBV11-3 and J usage is TRBJ2-5, with 8 bases identical to TRBD2. Per the germline V gene, CDR1 is SGHNT and CDR2 is YENEEA. The J segment lost 3 bases and the V segment lost 5 bases, leaving 5 bases of the junction unmatched. The CDR3 has 14 amino acids. The CDR3 loop reads CASSKLGREETQYF. CDR3 nucleotide sequence: TGTGCCAGCAGCAAACTCGGGAGGGAAGAGACCCAGTACTTC.

J is TRBJ2-5 and V is TRBV18; TRBD2 aligns across 11 bases. The CDR3 extends over 16 amino acids. Germline lookup yields CDR1 KGHSH and CDR2 LQKENI. V trimming: 0 bases; J trimming: 5 bases; junction bases outside the gene matches: 5. The CDR3 region is CASSPPGLAGGETQYF. DNA of the CDR3: TGTGCCAGCTCACCACCCGGACTAGCGGGTGGGGAGACCCAGTACTTC.

A single count supports this clone. This chain connects TRBV7-9 to TRBJ2-3; 8 nucleotides match TRBD1. The CDR3 covers 14 residues. Trimming cost V 4 bases and J 5 bases; bases outside gene matches: 5. Germline V CDR1 and CDR2: SEHNR, FQNEAQ (reference sequence). The CDR3 DNA is TGTGCCAGCAGCTGGCTACAGGGGGTAGATACGCAGTATTTT. The encoded protein is CASSWLQGVDTQYF.

This chain links TRBV5-6 with TRBJ1-6, with 7 nucleotides matching TRBD1. V trimming: 4 bases; J trimming: 6 bases; junction bases outside the gene matches: 4. This CDR3 has 14 residues. CDR1 and CDR2 from the germline V gene are SGHDT and YYEEEE. As DNA, the CDR3 is TGTGCCAGCAGCGCCCGGGACAGTAATTCACCCCTCCACTTT. Protein sequence: CASSARDSNSPLHF.

V usage is TRBV9 and J usage is TRBJ2-3; D remains unclear. The CDR3 spans 14 residues. The V end lost 2 bases, the J end lost 2 bases, and 9 bases lay between the germline ends. Germline lookup yields CDR1 SGDLS and CDR2 YYNGEE. In nucleotides, the CDR3 is TGTGCCAGCAGCGTCGGCGGAACCACAGATACGCAGTATTTT. This codes for CASSVGGTTDTQYF.

This chain links TRBV2 with TRBJ2-2; 11 bases align to TRBD1. Germline CDR1 SNHLY, CDR2 FYNNEI. The CDR3 loop spans 15 amino acids. V trimming: 6 bases; J trimming: 4 bases; junction bases outside the gene matches: 4. The CDR3: CASRPGTGGTGELFF. The CDR3 DNA follows: TGTGCCAGCAGACCCGGGACAGGGGGCACCGGGGAGCTGTTTTTT.

This clone was detected a few times. V is TRBV4-1 and J is TRBJ2-7, with 13 positions matching TRBD2. V dropped 8 bases and J dropped 2; count of bases not matched to a gene: 0. Germline CDR1 MGHRA, CDR2 YSYEKL. This CDR3 is built from 13 residues. CDR3 in DNA: TGCGCCAGCGGACTAGCGGGAGCCTACGAGCAGTACTTC. Protein sequence: CASGLAGAYEQYF.

The chain links TRBV28 to TRBJ2-3, with 8 bases matching TRBD2. Per the germline V gene, CDR1 is MDHEN and CDR2 is SYDVKM. The V segment lost 7 bases and the J segment 0 bases; nucleotides outside the gene matches: 9. This CDR3 spans 16 amino acids. The CDR3, as DNA: TGTGCCAGCATCGATGTAGCGGGGCCTAGCACAGATACGCAGTATTTT. This encodes CASIDVAGPSTDTQYF.

The rearrangement links TRBV29-1 to TRBJ2-1, with D possibly matching TRBD1 (6 bases). Germline V gene lookup returns CDR1 SQVTM and CDR2 ANQGSEA. This CDR3 is 13 amino acids long. Trimming took off 1 base at V and 8 bases at J, with 12 bases between the two ends. CDR3 amino acids: CSVEGTAGDEQFF. The CDR3 nucleotides read TGCAGCGTTGAAGGGACAGCTGGCGATGAGCAGTTCTTC.